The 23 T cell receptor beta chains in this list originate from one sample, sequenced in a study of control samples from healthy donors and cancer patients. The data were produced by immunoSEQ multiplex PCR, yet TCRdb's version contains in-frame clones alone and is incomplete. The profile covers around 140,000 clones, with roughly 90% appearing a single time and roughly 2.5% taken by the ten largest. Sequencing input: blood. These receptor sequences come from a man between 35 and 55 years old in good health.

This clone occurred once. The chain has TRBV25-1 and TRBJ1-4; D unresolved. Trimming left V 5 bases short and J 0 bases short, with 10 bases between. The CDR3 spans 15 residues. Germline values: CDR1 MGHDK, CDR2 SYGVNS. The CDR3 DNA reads TGTGCCAGCAGTCCCCGAATTGCAACTAATGAAAAACTGTTTTTT. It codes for CASSPRIATNEKLFF.

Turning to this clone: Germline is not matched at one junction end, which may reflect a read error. The CDR3 region has the DNA TGTGCCAGCAGCGAAGGACAGGGGACTGGCAATGAGCAGTTCTTC. It codes for CASSEGQGTGNEQFF. The chain couples TRBV2 to TRBJ2-1; 9 bases agree with TRBD1. CDR3 size: 15 residues. Germline V CDR1 and CDR2: SNHLY, FYNNEI. Complete variable domain (other parts from reference TRBV2 and TRBJ2-1): EPEVTQTPSHQVTQMGQEVILRCVPISNHLYFYWYRQILGQKVEFLVSFYNNEISEKSEIFDDQFSVERPDGSNFTLKIRSTKLEDSAMYFCASSEGQGTGNEQFFGPGTRLTVL.

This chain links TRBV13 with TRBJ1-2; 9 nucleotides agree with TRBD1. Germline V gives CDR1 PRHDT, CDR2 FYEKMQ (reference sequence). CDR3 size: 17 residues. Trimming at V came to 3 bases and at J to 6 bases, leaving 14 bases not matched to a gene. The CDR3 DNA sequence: TGTGCCAGCAGCTTGGGATCCTACGGGACAGGGATCGATGGCTACACCTTC. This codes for CASSLGSYGTGIDGYTF.

The CDR3 DNA reads TGTGCCAGCAGCTTAGAAGTGGCAGAGGACACTGAAGCTTTCTTT. Translated: CASSLEVAEDTEAFF. J is TRBJ1-1 and V is TRBV7-8; D ambiguous. Germline loops: CDR1 SGHVS, CDR2 FQNEAQ. This CDR3 has 15 residues. Trimming left V 1 base short and J 3 bases short, with 12 bases between.

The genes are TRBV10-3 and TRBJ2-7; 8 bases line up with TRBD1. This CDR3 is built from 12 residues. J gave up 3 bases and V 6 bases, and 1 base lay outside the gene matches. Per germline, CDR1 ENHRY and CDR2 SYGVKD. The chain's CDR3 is CAISGQGYEQYF. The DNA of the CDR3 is TGTGCCATCAGCGGACAGGGCTACGAGCAGTACTTC.

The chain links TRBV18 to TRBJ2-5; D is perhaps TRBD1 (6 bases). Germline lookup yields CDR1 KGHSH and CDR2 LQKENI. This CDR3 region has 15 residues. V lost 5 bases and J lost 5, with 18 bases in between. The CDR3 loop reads CASSAGTRFGETQYF. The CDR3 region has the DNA TGTGCCAGCTCAGCCGGGACAAGGTTTGGCGAGACCCAGTACTTC.

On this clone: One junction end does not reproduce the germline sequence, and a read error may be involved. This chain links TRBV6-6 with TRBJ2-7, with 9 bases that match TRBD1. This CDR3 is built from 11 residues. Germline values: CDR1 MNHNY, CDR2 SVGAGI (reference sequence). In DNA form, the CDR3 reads TGTGCCAGCAGTGACGAGTGGACAGGGGAGTTC. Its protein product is CASSDEWTGEF.

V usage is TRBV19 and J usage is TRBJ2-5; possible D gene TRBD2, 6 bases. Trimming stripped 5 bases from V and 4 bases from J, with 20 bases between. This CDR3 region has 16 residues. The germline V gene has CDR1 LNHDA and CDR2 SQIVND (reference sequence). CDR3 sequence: CASSSVAAGSGETQYF. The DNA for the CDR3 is TGTGCCAGTAGTTCAGTGGCGGCGGGGAGTGGAGAGACCCAGTACTTC.

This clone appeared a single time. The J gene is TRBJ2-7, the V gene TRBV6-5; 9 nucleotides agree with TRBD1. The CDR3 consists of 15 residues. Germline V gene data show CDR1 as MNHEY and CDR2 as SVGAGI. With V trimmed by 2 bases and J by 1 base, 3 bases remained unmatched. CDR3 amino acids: CASSYGGTGSYEQYF. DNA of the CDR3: TGTGCCAGCAGTTACGGGGGGACAGGGTCCTACGAGCAGTACTTC.

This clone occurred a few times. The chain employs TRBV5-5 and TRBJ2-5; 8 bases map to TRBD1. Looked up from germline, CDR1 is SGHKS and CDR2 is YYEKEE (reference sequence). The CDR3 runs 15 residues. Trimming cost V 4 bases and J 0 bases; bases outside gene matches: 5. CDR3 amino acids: CASSHRQGYQETQYF. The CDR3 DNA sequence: TGTGCCAGCAGCCACAGACAGGGGTACCAAGAGACCCAGTACTTC.

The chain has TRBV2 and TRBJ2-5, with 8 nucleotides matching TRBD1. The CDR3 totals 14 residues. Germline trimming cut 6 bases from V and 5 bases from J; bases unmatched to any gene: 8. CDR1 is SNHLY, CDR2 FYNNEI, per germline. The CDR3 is CASRIGQGGETQYF. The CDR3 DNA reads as TGTGCCAGCAGGATCGGACAGGGCGGGGAGACCCAGTACTTC.

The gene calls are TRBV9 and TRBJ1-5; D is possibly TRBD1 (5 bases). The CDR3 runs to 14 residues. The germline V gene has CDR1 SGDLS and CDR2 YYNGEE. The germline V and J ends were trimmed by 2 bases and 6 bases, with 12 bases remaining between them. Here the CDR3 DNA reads TGTGCCAGCAGCGTTCATGGGGGGGTTCAGCCCCAGCATTTT. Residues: CASSVHGGVQPQHF.

For the CDR3, the DNA is TGTGCCAGCAAGATGTTGACAGGAGGGACTGAAGCTTTCTTT. Amino acid sequence: CASKMLTGGTEAFF. The chain combines TRBV6-5 with TRBJ1-1; maybe TRBD1 (6 bases). The V gene lost 7 bases and the J gene lost 5 bases, with 17 bases spanning the gap. The CDR3 covers 14 residues. CDR1 is MNHEY and CDR2 is SVGAGI in the germline V gene.

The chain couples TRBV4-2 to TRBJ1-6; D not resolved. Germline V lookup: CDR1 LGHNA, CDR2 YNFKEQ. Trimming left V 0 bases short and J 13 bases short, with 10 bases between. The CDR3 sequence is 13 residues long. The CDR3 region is CASSQERTSPLHF. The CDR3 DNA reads TGTGCCAGCAGCCAAGAACGAACATCCCCCCTCCACTTT.

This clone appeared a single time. CDR3 region: CASSSQGLGSIGSPLHF. The DNA for the CDR3 is TGTGCCAGCTCATCACAGGGCTTGGGATCCATTGGTTCACCCCTCCACTTT. The chain carries TRBV18 and TRBJ1-6; weak D call: TRBD1 (6 bases). This CDR3 has 17 amino acids. CDR1 is KGHSH and CDR2 is LQKENI in the germline V gene. Trimming pared 5 bases from V and 9 bases from J, leaving 23 bases between.

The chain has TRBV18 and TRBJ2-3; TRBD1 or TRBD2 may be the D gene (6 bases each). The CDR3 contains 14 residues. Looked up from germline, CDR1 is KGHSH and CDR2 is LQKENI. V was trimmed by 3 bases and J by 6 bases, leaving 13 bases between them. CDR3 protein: CASSPWGAYDTQYF. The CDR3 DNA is TGTGCCAGCTCACCGTGGGGGGCCTACGATACGCAGTATTTT.

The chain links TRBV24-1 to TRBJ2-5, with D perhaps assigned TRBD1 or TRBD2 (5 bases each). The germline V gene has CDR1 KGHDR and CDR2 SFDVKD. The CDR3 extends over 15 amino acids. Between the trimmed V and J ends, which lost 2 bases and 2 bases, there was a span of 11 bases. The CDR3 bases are TGTGCCACCAGTGATTGGGGACGGACTCAAGAGACCCAGTACTTC. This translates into CATSDWGRTQETQYF.

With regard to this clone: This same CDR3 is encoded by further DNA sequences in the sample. CDR3 amino acids: CASSIGTVPGYTF. DNA of the CDR3: TGTGCCAGTAGTATCGGGACGGTTCCCGGCTACACCTTC. The rearrangement uses TRBV19 and TRBJ1-2; a weak D match, TRBD1 (5 bases). V was shortened by 3 bases and J by 8 bases, with 13 bases between the two germline ends. Germline V gives CDR1 LNHDA, CDR2 SQIVND (reference sequence). The length of the CDR3 is 13 residues. Supplemented by reference TRBV19 and TRBJ1-2, the full variable domain reads DGGITQSPKYLFRKEGQNVTLSCEQNLNHDAMYWYRQDPGQGLRLIYYSQIVNDFQKGDIAEGYSVSREKKESFPLTVTSAQKNPTAFYLCASSIGTVPGYTFGSGTRLTVV.

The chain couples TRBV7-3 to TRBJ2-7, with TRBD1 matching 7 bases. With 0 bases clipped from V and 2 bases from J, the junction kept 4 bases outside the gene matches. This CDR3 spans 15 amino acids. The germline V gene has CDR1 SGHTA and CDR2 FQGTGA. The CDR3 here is CASSLTGQGAYEQYF. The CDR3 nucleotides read TGTGCCAGCAGCTTAACGGGGCAGGGGGCCTACGAGCAGTACTTC.

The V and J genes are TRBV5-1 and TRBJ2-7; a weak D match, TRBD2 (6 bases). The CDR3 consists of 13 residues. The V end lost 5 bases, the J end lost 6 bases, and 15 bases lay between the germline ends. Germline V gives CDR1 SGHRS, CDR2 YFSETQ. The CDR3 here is CASRWTGEVEQYF. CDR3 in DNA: TGCGCCAGCAGATGGACGGGGGAGGTCGAGCAGTACTTC.

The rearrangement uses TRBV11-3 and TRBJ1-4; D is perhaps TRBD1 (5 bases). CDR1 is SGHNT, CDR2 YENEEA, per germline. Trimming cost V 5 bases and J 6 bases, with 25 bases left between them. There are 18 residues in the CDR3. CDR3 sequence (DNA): TGTGCCAGCAGCCCGGTGGGGGGAAAAGACGGGAGGGATGAAAAACTGTTTTTT. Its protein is CASSPVGGKDGRDEKLFF.

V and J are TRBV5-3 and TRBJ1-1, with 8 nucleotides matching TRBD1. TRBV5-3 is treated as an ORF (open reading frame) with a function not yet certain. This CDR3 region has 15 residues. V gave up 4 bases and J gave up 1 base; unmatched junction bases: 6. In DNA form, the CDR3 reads TGTGCCAGAAGCCTAATGACAGGGGAGAACACTGAAGCTTTCTTT. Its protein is CARSLMTGENTEAFF.

The CDR3 nucleotides are TGTGCCAGCATGAGTACGGGGGCATCCTACGAGCAGTACTTC. Protein sequence: CASMSTGASYEQYF. The rearrangement joins TRBV6-5 to TRBJ2-7, with D perhaps given as TRBD1 or TRBD2 (6 bases each). Trimming pared 7 bases from V and 1 base from J, leaving 14 bases between. CDR3 length equals 14 residues. CDR1 MNHEY and CDR2 SVGAGI come from the germline V gene.